The source of this T cell receptor (beta chain) is a study of blood T cell repertoires in COVID-19. Across the study: The United States, Italy and Spain provided the acute and convalescent COVID-19 samples. PBMCs, B-cell-depleted T cells, or T cells were the source of the cDNA or gDNA that made up the material.

Patients of the Seattle cohort, enrolled during active infection, were followed longitudinally. The authors' processing: Amplification of reference gene primers provided the estimated nucleated cell counts. Libraries were prepared by immunoSEQ multiplex PCR; TCRdb keeps only in-frame clonotypes and omits some of them. For V, J and clone size, that table is used; D and trimming come from the DNA. The data hold about 130,000 clones, with around 76% observed a single time. Germline CDR1 reads SGHAT; CDR2 reads FQNNGV. The V and J ends lost 2 bases and 7 bases respectively, with 18 bases between them. There are 16 residues in the CDR3.

The chain carries TRBV11-2 and TRBJ2-1; D possibly corresponds to TRBD2 (6 bases). The clonotype was recovered from an elderly man with COVID-19, enrolled during active disease. Sequenced material: peripheral blood. CDR3 amino acids: CASSLLAPVSRNEQFF. In DNA, the CDR3 is TGTGCCAGCAGCTTACTAGCGCCGGTTTCTCGTAATGAGCAGTTCTTC.